This T cell receptor (beta chain) emerged from a study of beta chain features in type 1 diabetes. Turning to this clone: Its antigen is currently unknown.

Study results and limitations: In all four CD4+ subsets, TCRB CDR3 length was significantly, moderately reduced in type 1 diabetes.

Sequencing targeted expressed TCRB transcripts, as all isolated RNA had been reverse transcribed. Clones were read by immunoSEQ multiplex PCR, and TCRdb kept only the in-frame ones, dropping some. The table shows more than 250,000 clones, with approximately 15% occurring only once. Germline V gene lookup returns CDR1 WSHSY and CDR2 SAAADI. V was pared by 7 bases and J by 7 bases, with 13 bases between. There are 12 residues in the CDR3. Sorting gave populations that all exceeded 95% purity. Sequencing was performed on naive CD4+ T cells from blood. The TCR sequence derives from a man between 18 and 29 years old with type 1 diabetes. The chain has TRBV10-2 and TRBJ1-2; D gene unclear. Here the CDR3 reads CASNDPLRGYTF. CDR3 nucleotide sequence: TGCGCCAGCAATGACCCTCTTCGTGGCTACACCTTC.